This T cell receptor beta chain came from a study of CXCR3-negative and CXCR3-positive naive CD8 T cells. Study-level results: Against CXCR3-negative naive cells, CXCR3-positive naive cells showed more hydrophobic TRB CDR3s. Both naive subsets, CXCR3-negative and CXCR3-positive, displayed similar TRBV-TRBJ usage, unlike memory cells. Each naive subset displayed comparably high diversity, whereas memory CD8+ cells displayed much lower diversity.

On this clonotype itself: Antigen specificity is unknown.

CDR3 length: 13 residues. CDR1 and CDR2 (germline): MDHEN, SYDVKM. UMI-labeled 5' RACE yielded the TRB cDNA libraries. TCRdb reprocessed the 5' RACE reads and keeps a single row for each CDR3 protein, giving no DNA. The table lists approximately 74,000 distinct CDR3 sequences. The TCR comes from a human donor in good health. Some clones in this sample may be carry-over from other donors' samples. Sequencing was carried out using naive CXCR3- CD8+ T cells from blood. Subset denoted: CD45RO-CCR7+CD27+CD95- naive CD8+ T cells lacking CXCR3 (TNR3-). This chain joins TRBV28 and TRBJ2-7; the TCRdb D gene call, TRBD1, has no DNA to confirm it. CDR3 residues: CASSSADSYEQYF.